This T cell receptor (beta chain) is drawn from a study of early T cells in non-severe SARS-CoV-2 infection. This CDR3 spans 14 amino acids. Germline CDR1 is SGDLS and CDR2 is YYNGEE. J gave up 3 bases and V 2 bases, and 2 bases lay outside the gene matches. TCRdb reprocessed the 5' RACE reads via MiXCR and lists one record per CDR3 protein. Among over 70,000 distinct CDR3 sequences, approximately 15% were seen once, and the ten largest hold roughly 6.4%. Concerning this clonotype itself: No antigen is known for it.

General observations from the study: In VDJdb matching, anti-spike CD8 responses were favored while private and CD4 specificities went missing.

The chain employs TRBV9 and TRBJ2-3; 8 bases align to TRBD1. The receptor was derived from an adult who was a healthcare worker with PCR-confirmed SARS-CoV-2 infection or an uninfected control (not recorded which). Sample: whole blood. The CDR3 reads CASSVRGQTDTQYF. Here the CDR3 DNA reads TGTGCCAGCAGCGTCAGGGGGCAGACAGATACGCAGTATTTT. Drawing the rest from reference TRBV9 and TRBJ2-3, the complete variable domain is DSGVTQTPKHLITATGQRVTLRCSPRSGDLSVYWYQQSLDQGLQFLIQYYNGEERAKGNILERFSAQQFPDLHSELNLSSLELGDSALYFCASSVRGQTDTQYFGPGTRLTVL.